This T cell receptor beta chain was obtained from a study of cytomegalovirus exposure and HLA in healthy donors. Primers: 60 Vbeta forward and 13 Jbeta reverse. This table comes from immunoSEQ multiplex PCR, and its TCRdb copy is limited to in-frame clones, with some not included. This sample yields around 180,000 clones, of which 84% are seen a single time; more than 4% belongs to the top ten. The study, taken as a whole, reports: More clonal expansion characterized HLA-associated TCR beta chains than equally common others in a later analysis. With high specificity and sensitivity, the classifier reportedly diagnosed cytomegalovirus status. According to a later analysis, most TCR beta chains associated with CMV appeared HLA-restricted.

With V trimmed by 11 bases and J by 5 bases, 14 bases remained unmatched. The CDR3 has 14 amino acids. Looked up from germline, CDR1 is MGHDK and CDR2 is SYGVNS. Concerning this clone: The antigen remains undetermined.

V and J are TRBV25-1 and TRBJ1-2, with 7 bases that match TRBD1. What was sequenced was PBMCs. The origin of this receptor is a man aged 18 to 30 in good health and CMV-seronegative. The chain's CDR3 is CAARDSSLGYGYTF. CDR3 nucleotide sequence: TGTGCCGCCCGGGACAGCTCCCTAGGTTATGGCTACACCTTC.